The 17 T cell receptor beta chains presented below share a single source sample, sequenced in a study of blood T cell repertoires in COVID-19. The repertoire was sequenced with immunoSEQ multiplex PCR; TCRdb's copy has only in-frame clones and lacks some. The sample has roughly 60,000 clones; over 75% are singletons. Specimen: peripheral blood. These receptors were obtained from a human donor in a cohort sampled during active COVID-19.

This clone appeared a single time. The chain employs TRBV5-1 and TRBJ1-5; 10 bases line up with TRBD1. J lost 0 bases, V lost 0 bases, and 3 bases had no gene match. CDR1 is SGHRS, CDR2 YFSETQ, per germline. This CDR3 region has 17 residues. CDR3 DNA sequence: TGCGCCAGCAGCTTGGGGACAGGGGGTTATAGCAATCAGCCCCAGCATTTT. Amino acid sequence: CASSLGTGGYSNQPQHF.

This clone was seen just once. The chain links TRBV6-2 or TRBV6-3 to TRBJ2-3; D unresolved. V was trimmed by 6 bases and J by 0 bases, leaving 16 bases between them. Germline V CDR1 and CDR2: MNHEY, SVGEGT. This CDR3 region has 16 residues. The chain's CDR3 is CASSPFVAHSTDTQYF. CDR3 sequence (DNA): TGTGCCAGCAGCCCCTTTGTGGCTCATAGCACAGATACGCAGTATTTT.

A note on this clone: The same CDR3 can be traced to other DNA sequences in this sample. The gene calls are TRBV28 and TRBJ2-7; D is undetermined. Trimming stripped 2 bases from V and 3 bases from J, with 8 bases between. The CDR3 is 13 residues long. Looked up from germline, CDR1 is MDHEN and CDR2 is SYDVKM. DNA of the CDR3: TGTGCCAGCAGTTTAGACAATAGCTACGAGCAGTACTTC. Translated: CASSLDNSYEQYF.

This chain uses TRBV5-5 with TRBJ1-1; D is perhaps TRBD1 (6 bases). The V gene's germline CDR1 is SGHKS and CDR2 YYEKEE (reference sequence). The CDR3 consists of 14 residues. V was clipped by 6 bases and J by 3 bases, with 15 bases between them. The CDR3 nucleotides read TGTGCCAGCAACAAGGGCCAGGGGCACACTGAAGCTTTCTTT. Its translation: CASNKGQGHTEAFF. Together with reference TRBV5-5 and TRBJ1-1, the CDR3 gives the full variable domain: DAGVTQSPTHLIKTRGQQVTLRCSPISGHKSVSWYQQVLGQGPQFIFQYYEKEERGRGNFPDRFSARQFPNYSSELNVNALLLGDSALYLCASNKGQGHTEAFFGQGTRLTVV.

In its sample, this clone was seen a few times. This rearrangement joins TRBV5-1 to TRBJ2-1; 10 bases align to TRBD2. The junction had 7 bases not matched to a gene; V was cut back by 7 bases and J by 6 bases. The CDR3 is 14 residues long. From germline, CDR1 is SGHRS and CDR2 YFSETQ. The CDR3 here is CASEPSGGINEQFF. The DNA for the CDR3 is TGCGCCAGCGAGCCTAGCGGGGGAATCAATGAGCAGTTCTTC.

This rearrangement joins TRBV19 to TRBJ2-6; D is ambiguous. The germline V and J ends were trimmed by 6 bases and 0 bases, with 6 bases remaining between them. Germline CDR1 LNHDA, CDR2 SQIVND (reference sequence). CDR3 length equals 14 residues. Here the CDR3 reads CASSLLSGANVLTF. The CDR3 coding sequence is TGTGCCAGTAGCCTTCTCTCTGGGGCCAACGTCCTGACTTTC.

A single count supports this clone. The V call is TRBV5-6, the J call TRBJ2-7, with 10 bases that match TRBD2. J gave up 5 bases and V 4 bases, and 6 bases lay outside the gene matches. Germline CDR1 is SGHDT and CDR2 is YYEEEE. This CDR3 spans 14 amino acids. For the CDR3, the DNA is TGTGCCAGCAGCCTCAGCGGGAGGGCTAACGAGCAGTACTTC. Its translation: CASSLSGRANEQYF.

The chain combines TRBV12-1 with TRBJ2-7; TRBD1, the table's D call, lacks a check against the DNA. TRBV12-1 counts as a pseudogene. The CDR3 sequence is 15 residues long. As DNA, the CDR3 is TGTGCCAGCAGGAGAAGACAGCAGGCCCTTTACGAGCAGTACTTC. Translated: CASRRRQQALYEQYF.

The CDR3, as DNA: TGTGCCAGCAGCGCTCAGCCAGGGGCAACCTACGAGCAGTACTTC. This sequence encodes CASSAQPGATYEQYF. The V and J genes are TRBV5-8 and TRBJ2-7, with D possibly matching TRBD1 (6 bases). V was cut by 4 bases and J by 2 bases, with 16 bases left in between. Germline CDR1 SGHTS, CDR2 YDEGEE. The CDR3 runs 15 residues.

This chain connects TRBV7-9 to TRBJ2-5; D is unclear. This CDR3 comprises 13 residues. Trimming took 5 bases from V and 8 from J, leaving 15 bases between them. Per the germline V gene, CDR1 is SEHNR and CDR2 is FQNEAQ (reference sequence). In DNA form, the CDR3 reads TGTGCCAGCAGCAAACTACTGGTGGAAACCCAGTACTTC. Translating it yields CASSKLLVETQYF.

The genes are TRBV7-3 and TRBJ2-3, with TRBD1 identical over 8 bases. The CDR3 has 15 amino acids. The germline V gene has CDR1 SGHTA and CDR2 FQGTGA. V was pared by 4 bases and J by 2 bases, with 5 bases of the junction left unmatched. The DNA for the CDR3 is TGTGCCAGCAGCTCCATGGACAGGGTCACAGATACGCAGTATTTT. Encoded protein: CASSSMDRVTDTQYF.

This clone was recorded only once. The V and J genes are TRBV9 and TRBJ2-3, with 11 bases that match TRBD2. Germline-derived CDR1 and CDR2 are SGDLS and YYNGEE. The CDR3 loop spans 14 amino acids. V lost 8 bases and J lost 0; bases outside the gene matches: 2. CDR3 DNA sequence: TGTGCCAGTGCTAGCGGGGGGAGCACAGATACGCAGTATTTT. Encoded protein: CASASGGSTDTQYF.

The chain recombines TRBV9 with TRBJ1-2; D remains ambiguous. Germline assignment: CDR1 SGDLS and CDR2 YYNGEE. The V end was cut by 4 bases, the J end by 5 bases, with 18 bases between. This CDR3 has 15 amino acids. This chain's CDR3 is CASSSYAGSTYGYTF. For the CDR3, the DNA is TGTGCCAGCAGCTCCTACGCCGGGAGCACATATGGCTACACCTTC. The whole variable domain, remainder taken from reference TRBV9 and TRBJ1-2, is DSGVTQTPKHLITATGQRVTLRCSPRSGDLSVYWYQQSLDQGLQFLIQYYNGEERAKGNILERFSAQQFPDLHSELNLSSLELGDSALYFCASSSYAGSTYGYTFGSGTRLTVV.

V gene TRBV3-1 (or the pseudogene TRBV3-2) combines with J gene TRBJ1-1; perhaps TRBD1 as D (5 bases). Trimming pared 5 bases from V and 4 bases from J, leaving 11 bases between. CDR1 is LGHDT, CDR2 YNNKEL, per germline (reference sequence). The CDR3 runs 13 residues. In DNA, the CDR3 is TGTGCCAGCAGCTCCGGGGGGGGCACTGAAGCTTTCTTT. Its protein product is CASSSGGGTEAFF.

This chain uses TRBV11-1 with TRBJ2-3, with D tentatively TRBD2 (5 bases). The length of the CDR3 is 14 residues. Trimming left V 2 bases short and J 6 bases short, with 12 bases between. Germline V gives CDR1 SGHAT, CDR2 FQDESV (reference sequence). The CDR3 coding sequence is TGTGCCAGCAGCTTATTGAGGGCCCCGGATACGCAGTATTTT. This encodes CASSLLRAPDTQYF.

V is TRBV7-2 and J is TRBJ2-3, with a possible D match to TRBD1 (6 bases). V lost 2 bases and J lost 6, with 15 bases in between. The CDR3 totals 15 residues. From germline, CDR1 is SGHTA and CDR2 FQGNSA. In nucleotides, the CDR3 is TGTGCCAGCAGCTTATCTCGGCCAGGGGCGGATACGCAGTATTTT. This encodes CASSLSRPGADTQYF.

V and J are TRBV7-9 and TRBJ2-7; 10 nucleotides align to TRBD1. CDR3 size: 15 residues. Trimming cost V 5 bases and J 2 bases; bases outside gene matches: 6. CDR1 is SEHNR, CDR2 FQNEAQ, per germline (reference sequence). CDR3 bases: TGTGCCAGCAGCCTCGGTGGACAGGGGGCCTACGAGCAGTACTTC. Translated: CASSLGGQGAYEQYF.